The subject of this entry is one TCR beta chain. Its antigen remains unknown. It was with 60 Vbeta and 13 Jbeta primers that the PCR ran. Measured with immunoSEQ multiplex PCR; TCRdb has only the in-frame clones, and not every one. The sample has 150,000 to 200,000 clones; around 84% are singletons. This entry is derived from a study of cytomegalovirus exposure and HLA in healthy donors. General study points: Across donors, sequencing depth was assumed by presence/absence analyses to be roughly uniform. Sequence variants that were highly shared formed a cluster that was likely a sequencing artifact.

This sequence originates from a girl aged 2-9 years in good health and CMV-seropositive. Sequencing was carried out using PBMCs.

CDR3 in DNA: TGTGCCTGGTCCGGGACTGTTTTGGGCGGCTACACCTTC. This codes for CAWSGTVLGGYTF. The J gene is TRBJ1-2, the V gene TRBV30, with a possible D match to TRBD1 (5 bases). This CDR3 is 13 amino acids long. Germline values: CDR1 GTSNPN, CDR2 SVGIG (reference sequence). Trimming shortened V by 5 bases and J by 8 bases, and 18 bases separated the two germline ends. Looking up the rest from reference TRBV30 and TRBJ1-2 gives the full variable domain: SQTIHQWPATLVQPVGSPLSLECTVEGTSNPNLYWYRQAAGRGLQLLFYSVGIGQISSEVPQNLSASRPQDRQFILSSKKLLLSDSGFYLCAWSGTVLGGYTFGSGTRLTVV.